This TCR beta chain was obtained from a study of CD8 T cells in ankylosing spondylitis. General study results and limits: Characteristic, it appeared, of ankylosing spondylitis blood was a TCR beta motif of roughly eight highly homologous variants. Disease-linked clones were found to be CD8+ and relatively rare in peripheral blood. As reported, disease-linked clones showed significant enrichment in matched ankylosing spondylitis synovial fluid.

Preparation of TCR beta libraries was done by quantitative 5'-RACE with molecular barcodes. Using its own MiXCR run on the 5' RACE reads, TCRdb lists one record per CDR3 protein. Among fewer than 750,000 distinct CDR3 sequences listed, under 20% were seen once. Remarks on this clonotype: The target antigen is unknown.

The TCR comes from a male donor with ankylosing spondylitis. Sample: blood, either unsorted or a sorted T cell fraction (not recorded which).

The CDR3 nucleotides read TGTGCCAGCAGCTTAGGGGTAGGGAGGGGATACGAGCAGTACTTC. It translates to CASSLGVGRGYEQYF. The chain combines TRBV7-2 with TRBJ2-7; 7 bases are a match to TRBD2. CDR1 is SGHTA, CDR2 FQGNSA, per germline. V dropped 1 base and J dropped 4; count of bases not matched to a gene: 7. The CDR3 loop spans 15 amino acids.